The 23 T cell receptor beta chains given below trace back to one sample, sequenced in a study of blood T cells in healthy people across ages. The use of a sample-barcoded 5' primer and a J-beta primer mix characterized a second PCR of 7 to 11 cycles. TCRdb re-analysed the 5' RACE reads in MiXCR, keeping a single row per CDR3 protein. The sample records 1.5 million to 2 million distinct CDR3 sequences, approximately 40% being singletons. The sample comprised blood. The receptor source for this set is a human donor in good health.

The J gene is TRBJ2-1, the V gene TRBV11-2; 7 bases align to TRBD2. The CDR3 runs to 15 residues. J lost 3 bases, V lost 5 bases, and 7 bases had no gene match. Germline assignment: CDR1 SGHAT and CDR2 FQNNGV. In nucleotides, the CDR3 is TGTGCCAGCAGCCGGGGGGAGCCCCGCTACAATGAGCAGTTCTTC. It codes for CASSRGEPRYNEQFF.

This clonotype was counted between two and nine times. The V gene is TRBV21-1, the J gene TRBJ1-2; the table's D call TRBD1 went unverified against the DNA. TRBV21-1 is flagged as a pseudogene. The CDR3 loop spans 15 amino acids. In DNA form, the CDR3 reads TGTGCCAGCAGCAATGGGACAGGGCCCGAAGGGGGCTACACCTTC. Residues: CASSNGTGPEGGYTF.

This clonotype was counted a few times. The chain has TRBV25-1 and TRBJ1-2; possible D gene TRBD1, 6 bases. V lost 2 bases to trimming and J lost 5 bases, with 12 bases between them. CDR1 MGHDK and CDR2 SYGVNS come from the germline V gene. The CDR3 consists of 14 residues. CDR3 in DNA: TGTGCCAGCAGTGAAGGAGGGGGATTGTATGGCTACACCTTC. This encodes CASSEGGGLYGYTF.

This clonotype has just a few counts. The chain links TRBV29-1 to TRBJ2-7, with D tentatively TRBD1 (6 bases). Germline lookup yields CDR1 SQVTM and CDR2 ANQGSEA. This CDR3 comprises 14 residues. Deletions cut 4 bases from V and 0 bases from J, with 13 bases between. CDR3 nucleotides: TGCAGCGTTGGGGCAGGGGATTACTCCTACGAGCAGTACTTC. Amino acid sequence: CSVGAGDYSYEQYF.

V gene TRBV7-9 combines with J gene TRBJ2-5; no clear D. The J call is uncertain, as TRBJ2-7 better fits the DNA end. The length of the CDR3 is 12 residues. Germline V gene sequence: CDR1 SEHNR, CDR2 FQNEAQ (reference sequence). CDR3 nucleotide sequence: TGTGCCAGCAGCTCCTCTAGAAGCGAGCAGTACTTC. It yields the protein CASSSSRSEQYF.

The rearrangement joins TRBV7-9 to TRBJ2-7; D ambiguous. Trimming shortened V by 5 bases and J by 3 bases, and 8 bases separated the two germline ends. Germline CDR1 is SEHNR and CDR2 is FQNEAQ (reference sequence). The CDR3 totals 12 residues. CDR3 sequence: CASSEDDYEQYF. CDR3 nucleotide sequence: TGTGCCAGCAGCGAGGATGACTACGAGCAGTACTTC.

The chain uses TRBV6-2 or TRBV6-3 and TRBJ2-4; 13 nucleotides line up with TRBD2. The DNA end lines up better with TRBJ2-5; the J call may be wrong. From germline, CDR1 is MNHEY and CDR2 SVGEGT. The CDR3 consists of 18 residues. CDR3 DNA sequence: TGTGCCAGCAGTCCCATCCCTTGGACTAGCGGGGGAGAAGAGACCCAGTACTTC. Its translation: CASSPIPWTSGGEETQYF.

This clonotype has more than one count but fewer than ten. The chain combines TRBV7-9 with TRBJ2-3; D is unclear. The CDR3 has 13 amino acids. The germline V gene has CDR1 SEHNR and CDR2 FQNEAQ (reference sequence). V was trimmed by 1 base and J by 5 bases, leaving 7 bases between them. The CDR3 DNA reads TGTGCCAGCAGCTTAGGTCATCTAGATACGCAGTATTTT. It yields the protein CASSLGHLDTQYF.

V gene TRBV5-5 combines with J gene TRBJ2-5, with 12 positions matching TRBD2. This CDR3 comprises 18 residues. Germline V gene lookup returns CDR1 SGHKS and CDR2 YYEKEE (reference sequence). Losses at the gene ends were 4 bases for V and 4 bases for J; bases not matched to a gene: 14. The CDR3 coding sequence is TGTGCCAGCAGCCGATCACTAGCGGGGGGCTCAAGAGGAGAGACCCAGTACTTC. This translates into CASSRSLAGGSRGETQYF.

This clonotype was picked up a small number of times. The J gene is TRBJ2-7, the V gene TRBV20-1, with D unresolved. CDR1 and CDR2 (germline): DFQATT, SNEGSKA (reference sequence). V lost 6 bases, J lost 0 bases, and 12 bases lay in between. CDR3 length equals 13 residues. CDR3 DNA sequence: TGCAGTGCGATGTCGCGGAGCTCCTACGAGCAGTACTTC. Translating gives CSAMSRSSYEQYF.

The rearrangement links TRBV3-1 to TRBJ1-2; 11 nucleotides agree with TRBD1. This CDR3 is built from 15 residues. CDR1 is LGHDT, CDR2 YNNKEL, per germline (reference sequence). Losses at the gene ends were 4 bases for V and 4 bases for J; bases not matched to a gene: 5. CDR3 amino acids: CASSPEDRGPYGYTF. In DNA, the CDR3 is TGTGCCAGCAGCCCGGAGGACAGGGGGCCCTATGGCTACACCTTC.

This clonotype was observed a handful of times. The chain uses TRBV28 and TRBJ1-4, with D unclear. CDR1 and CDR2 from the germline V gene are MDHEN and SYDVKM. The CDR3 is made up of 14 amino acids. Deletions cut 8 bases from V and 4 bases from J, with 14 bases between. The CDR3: CASQPFRFNEKLFF. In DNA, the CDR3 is TGTGCCAGCCAACCTTTCCGCTTTAATGAAAAACTGTTTTTT.

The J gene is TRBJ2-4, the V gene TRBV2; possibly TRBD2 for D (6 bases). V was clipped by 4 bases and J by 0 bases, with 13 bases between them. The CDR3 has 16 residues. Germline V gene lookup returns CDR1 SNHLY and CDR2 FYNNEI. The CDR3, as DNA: TGTGCCAGCAGTGGCGGGATACTAATAGCCAAAAACATTCAGTACTTC. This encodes CASSGGILIAKNIQYF.

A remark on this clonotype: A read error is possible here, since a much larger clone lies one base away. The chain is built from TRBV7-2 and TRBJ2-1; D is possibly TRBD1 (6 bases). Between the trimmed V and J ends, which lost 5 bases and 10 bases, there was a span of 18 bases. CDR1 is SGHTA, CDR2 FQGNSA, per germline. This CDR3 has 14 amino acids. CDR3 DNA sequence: TGTGCCAGCAGCCTACGAACAGGGTGGTACGAGCAGTTCTTC. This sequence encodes CASSLRTGWYEQFF.

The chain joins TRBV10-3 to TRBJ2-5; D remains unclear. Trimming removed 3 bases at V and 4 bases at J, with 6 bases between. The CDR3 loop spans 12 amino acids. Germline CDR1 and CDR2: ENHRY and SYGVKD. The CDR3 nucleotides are TGTGCCATCAGTGAACATGCAGAGACCCAGTACTTC. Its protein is CAISEHAETQYF.

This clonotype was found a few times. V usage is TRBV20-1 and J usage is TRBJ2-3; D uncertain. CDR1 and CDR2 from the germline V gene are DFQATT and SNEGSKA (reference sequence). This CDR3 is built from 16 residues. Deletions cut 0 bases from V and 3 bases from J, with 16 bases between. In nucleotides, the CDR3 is TGCAGTGCTAGAGATTTCAACATGGGTGGGACAGATACGCAGTATTTT. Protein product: CSARDFNMGGTDTQYF.

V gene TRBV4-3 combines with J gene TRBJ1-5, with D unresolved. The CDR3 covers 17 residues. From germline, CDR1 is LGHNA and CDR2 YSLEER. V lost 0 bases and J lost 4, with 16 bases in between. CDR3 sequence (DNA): TGCGCCAGCAGCCAAGATTGGAACAGTGAGGAAAATCAGCCCCAGCATTTT. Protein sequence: CASSQDWNSEENQPQHF.

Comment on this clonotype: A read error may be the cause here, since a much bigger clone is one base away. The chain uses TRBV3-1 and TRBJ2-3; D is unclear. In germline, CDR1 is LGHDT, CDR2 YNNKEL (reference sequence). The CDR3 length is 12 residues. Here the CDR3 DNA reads TGTGCCAGCAGCCAAGACACAGATACGCGGTATTTT. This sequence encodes CASSQDTDTRYF.

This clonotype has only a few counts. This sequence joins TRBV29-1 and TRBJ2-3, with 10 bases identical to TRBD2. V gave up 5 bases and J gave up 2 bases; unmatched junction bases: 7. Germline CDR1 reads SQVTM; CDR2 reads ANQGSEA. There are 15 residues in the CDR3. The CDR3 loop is CSVRRTSGITDTQYF. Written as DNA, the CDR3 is TGCAGCGTTCGCCGTACTAGCGGGATCACAGATACGCAGTATTTT.

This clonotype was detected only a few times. The CDR3 region has the DNA TGTGCCAGCAGCTTGGTGGGGGCCGGGGAGCTGTTTTTT. The encoded protein is CASSLVGAGELFF. J is TRBJ2-2 and V is TRBV12-3 or TRBV12-4; D may be TRBD1 or TRBD2 (5 bases each). Trimming took off 6 bases at V and 6 bases at J, with 11 bases between the two ends. The CDR3 totals 13 residues.

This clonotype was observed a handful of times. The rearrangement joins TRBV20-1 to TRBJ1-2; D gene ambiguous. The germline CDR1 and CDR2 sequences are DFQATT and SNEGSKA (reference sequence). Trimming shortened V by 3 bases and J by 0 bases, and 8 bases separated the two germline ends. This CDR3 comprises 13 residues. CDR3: CSASSASNYGYTF. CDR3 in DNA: TGCAGTGCTAGTTCGGCCTCTAACTATGGCTACACCTTC.

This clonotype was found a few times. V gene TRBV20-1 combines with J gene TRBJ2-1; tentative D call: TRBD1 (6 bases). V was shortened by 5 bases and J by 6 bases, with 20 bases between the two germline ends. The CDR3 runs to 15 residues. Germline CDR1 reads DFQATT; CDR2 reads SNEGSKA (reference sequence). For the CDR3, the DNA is TGCAGTGCTCGAAGGACCGGGACACCTAGCAATGAGCAGTTCTTC. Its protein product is CSARRTGTPSNEQFF.

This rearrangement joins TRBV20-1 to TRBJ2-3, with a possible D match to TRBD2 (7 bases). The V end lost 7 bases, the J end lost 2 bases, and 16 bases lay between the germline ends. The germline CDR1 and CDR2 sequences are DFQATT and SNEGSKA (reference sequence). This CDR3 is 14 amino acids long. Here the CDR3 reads CSGGRGGDTDTQYF. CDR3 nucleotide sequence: TGCAGTGGGGGTAGGGGGGGTGACACAGATACGCAGTATTTT.